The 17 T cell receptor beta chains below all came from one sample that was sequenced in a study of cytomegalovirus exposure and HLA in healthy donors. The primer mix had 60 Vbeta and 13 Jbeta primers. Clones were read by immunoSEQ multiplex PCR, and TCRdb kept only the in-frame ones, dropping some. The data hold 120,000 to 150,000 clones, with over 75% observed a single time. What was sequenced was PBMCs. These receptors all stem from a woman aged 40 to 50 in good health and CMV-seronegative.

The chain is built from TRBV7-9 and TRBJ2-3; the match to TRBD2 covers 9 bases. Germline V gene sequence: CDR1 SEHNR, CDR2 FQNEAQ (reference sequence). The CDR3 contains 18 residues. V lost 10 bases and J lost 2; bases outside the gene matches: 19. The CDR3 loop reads CATSLRLAELIITDTQYF. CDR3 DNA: TGTGCCACCTCCCTCCGACTAGCGGAACTAATTATCACAGATACGCAGTATTTT.

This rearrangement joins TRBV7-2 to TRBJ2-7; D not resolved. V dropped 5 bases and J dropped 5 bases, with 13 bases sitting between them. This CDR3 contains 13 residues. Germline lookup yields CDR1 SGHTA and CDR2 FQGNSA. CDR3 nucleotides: TGTGCCAGCAGCCCTACGTTGGTCCACGAGCAGTACTTC. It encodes CASSPTLVHEQYF. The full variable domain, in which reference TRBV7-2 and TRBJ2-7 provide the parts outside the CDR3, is GAGVSQSPSNKVTEKGKDVELRCDPISGHTALYWYRQSLGQGLEFLIYFQGNSAPDKSGLPSDRFSAERTGGSVSTLTIQRTQQEDSAVYLCASSPTLVHEQYFGPGTRLTVT.

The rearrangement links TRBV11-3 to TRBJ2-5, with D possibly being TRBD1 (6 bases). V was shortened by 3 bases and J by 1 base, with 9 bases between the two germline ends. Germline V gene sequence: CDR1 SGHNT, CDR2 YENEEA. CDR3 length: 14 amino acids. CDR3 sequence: CASSLTGFQETQYF. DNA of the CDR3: TGTGCCAGCAGCTTGACAGGATTCCAAGAGACCCAGTACTTC.

The CDR3 coding sequence is TGTGCCAGCAGCTCCCCCGGGACAGGCTATCAGCCCCAGCATTTT. Its translation is CASSSPGTGYQPQHF. The gene calls are TRBV7-9 and TRBJ1-5, with 8 bases matching TRBD1. Germline values: CDR1 SEHNR, CDR2 FQNEAQ (reference sequence). The CDR3 extends over 15 amino acids. V was pared by 4 bases and J by 5 bases, with 7 bases of the junction left unmatched.

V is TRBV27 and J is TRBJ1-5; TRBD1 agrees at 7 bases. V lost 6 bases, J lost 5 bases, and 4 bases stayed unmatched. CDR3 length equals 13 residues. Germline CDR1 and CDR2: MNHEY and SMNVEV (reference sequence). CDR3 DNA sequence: TGTGCCAGCAGCACGACAGGGTATCAGCCCCAGCATTTT. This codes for CASSTTGYQPQHF.

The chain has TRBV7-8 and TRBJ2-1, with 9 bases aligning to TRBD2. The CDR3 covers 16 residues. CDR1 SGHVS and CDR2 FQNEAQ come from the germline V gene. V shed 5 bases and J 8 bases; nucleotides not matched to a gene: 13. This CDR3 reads CASSTFTSGPRDEQFF. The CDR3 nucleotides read TGTGCCAGCAGCACATTCACTAGCGGGCCAAGGGATGAGCAGTTCTTC. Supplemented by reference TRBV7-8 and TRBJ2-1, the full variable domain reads GAGVSQSPRYKVAKRGQDVALRCDPISGHVSLFWYQQALGQGPEFLTYFQNEAQLDKSGLPSDRFFAERPEGSVSTLKIQRTQQEDSAVYLCASSTFTSGPRDEQFFGPGTRLTVL.

CDR3 in amino acids: CASSWPSDRGGEQFF. The DNA for the CDR3 is TGTGCCAGCAGCTGGCCCTCGGACAGGGGCGGTGAGCAGTTCTTC. This sequence joins TRBV5-4 and TRBJ2-1; 9 nucleotides match TRBD1. Looked up from germline, CDR1 is SGHNT and CDR2 is YYREEE (reference sequence). The CDR3 spans 15 residues. J lost 9 bases, V lost 3 bases, and 10 bases had no gene match.

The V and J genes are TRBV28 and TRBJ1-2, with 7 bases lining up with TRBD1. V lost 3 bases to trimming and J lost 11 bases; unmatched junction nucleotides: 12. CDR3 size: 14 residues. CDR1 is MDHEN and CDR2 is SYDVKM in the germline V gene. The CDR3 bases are TGTGCCAGCAGTTTGGCGGGTTGGGACAGCGAATACACCTTC. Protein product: CASSLAGWDSEYTF.

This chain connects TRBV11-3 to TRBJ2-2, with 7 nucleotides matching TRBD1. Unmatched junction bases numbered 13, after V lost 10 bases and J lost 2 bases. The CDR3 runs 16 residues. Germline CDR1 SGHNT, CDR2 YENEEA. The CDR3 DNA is TGTGCCACCATCGCGGACGGGACAGCCAACACCGGGGAGCTGTTTTTT. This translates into CATIADGTANTGELFF.

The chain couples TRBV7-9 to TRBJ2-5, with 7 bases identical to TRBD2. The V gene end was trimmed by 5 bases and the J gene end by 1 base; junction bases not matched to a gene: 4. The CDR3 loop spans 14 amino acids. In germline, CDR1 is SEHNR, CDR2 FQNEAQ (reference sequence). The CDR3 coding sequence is TGTGCCAGCAGCGCGGGGGTGCCCCAAGAGACCCAGTACTTC. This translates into CASSAGVPQETQYF. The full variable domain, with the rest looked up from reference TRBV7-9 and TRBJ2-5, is DTGVSQNPRHKITKRGQNVTFRCDPISEHNRLYWYRQTLGQGPEFLTYFQNEAQLEKSRLLSDRFSAERPKGSFSTLEIQRTEQGDSAMYLCASSAGVPQETQYFGPGTRLLVL.

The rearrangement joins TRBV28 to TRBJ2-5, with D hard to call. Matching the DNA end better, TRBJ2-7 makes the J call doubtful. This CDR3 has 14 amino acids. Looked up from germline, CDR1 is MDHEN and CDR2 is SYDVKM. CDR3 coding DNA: TGTGCCAGCAGTTTATTCTCGGGTGGATACGAGCAGTACTTC. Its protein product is CASSLFSGGYEQYF.

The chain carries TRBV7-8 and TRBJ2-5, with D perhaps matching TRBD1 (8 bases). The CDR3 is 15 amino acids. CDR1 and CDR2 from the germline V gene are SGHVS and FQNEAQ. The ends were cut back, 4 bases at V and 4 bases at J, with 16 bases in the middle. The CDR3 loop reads CASSWRTGRGETQYF. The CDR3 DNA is TGTGCCAGCAGCTGGAGGACAGGGAGGGGAGAGACCCAGTACTTC.

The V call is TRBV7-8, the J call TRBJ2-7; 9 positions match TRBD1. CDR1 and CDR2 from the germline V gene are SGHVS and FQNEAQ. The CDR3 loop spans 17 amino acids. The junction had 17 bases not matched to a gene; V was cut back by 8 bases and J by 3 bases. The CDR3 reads CASGGSNRDRADYEQYF. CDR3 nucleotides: TGTGCCAGCGGGGGGTCAAACCGGGACAGGGCGGACTACGAGCAGTACTTC.

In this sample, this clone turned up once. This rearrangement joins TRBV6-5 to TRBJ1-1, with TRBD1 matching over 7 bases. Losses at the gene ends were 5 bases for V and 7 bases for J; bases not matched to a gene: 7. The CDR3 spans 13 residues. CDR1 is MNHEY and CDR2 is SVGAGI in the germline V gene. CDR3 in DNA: TGTGCCAGCAGTCGAACAGGGGTGGGTGAAGCTTTCTTT. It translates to CASSRTGVGEAFF.

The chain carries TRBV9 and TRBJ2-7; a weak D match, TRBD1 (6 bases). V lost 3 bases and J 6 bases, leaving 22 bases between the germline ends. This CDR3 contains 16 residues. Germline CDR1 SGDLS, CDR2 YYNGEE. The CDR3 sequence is CASSADEQGIFSEQYF. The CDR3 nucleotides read TGTGCCAGCAGCGCAGACGAACAGGGAATATTCTCCGAGCAGTACTTC.

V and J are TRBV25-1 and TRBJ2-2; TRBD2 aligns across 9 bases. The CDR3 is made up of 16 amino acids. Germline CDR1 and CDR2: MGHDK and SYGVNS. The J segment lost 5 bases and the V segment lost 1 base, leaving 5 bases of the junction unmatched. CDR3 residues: CASSESGLAGTGELFF. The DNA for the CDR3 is TGTGCCAGCAGTGAATCGGGACTAGCAGGGACCGGGGAGCTGTTTTTT.

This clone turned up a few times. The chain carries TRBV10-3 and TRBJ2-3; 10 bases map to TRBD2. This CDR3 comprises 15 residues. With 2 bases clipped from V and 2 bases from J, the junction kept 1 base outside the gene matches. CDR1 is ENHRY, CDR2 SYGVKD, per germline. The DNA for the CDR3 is TGTGCCATCAGTGAGGGGACTAGCGACACAGATACGCAGTATTTT. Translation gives CAISEGTSDTDTQYF.